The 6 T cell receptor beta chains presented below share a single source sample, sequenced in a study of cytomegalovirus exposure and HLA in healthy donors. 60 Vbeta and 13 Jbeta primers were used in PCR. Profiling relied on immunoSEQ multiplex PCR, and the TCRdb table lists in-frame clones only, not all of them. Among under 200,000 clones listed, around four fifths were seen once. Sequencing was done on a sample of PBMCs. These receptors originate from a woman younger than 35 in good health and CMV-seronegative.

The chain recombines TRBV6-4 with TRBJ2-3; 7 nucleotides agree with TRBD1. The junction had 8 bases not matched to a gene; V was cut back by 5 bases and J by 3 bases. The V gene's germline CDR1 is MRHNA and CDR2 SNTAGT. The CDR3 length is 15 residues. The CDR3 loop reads CASSPNRGETDTQYF. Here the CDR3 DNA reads TGTGCCAGCAGTCCCAACAGGGGTGAGACAGATACGCAGTATTTT.

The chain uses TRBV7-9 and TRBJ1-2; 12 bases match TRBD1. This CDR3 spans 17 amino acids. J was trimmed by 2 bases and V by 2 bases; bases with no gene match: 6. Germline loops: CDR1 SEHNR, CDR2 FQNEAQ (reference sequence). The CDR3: CASSLRGQGARNYGYTF. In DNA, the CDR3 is TGTGCCAGCAGCTTAAGGGGACAGGGGGCGCGGAACTATGGCTACACCTTC.

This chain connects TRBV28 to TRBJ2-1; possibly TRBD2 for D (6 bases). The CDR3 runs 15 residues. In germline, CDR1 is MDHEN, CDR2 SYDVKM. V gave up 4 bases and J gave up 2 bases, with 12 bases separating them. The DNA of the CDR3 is TGTGCCAGCAGTTGGAGGGCCCCCCCCTACAATGAGCAGTTCTTC. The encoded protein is CASSWRAPPYNEQFF.

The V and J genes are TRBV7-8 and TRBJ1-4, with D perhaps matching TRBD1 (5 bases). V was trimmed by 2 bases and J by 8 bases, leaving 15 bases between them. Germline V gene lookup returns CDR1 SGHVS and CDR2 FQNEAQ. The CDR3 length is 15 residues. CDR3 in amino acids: CASSLFGGRGEKLFF. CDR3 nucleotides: TGTGCCAGCAGCTTATTTGGGGGACGGGGGGAAAAACTGTTTTTT. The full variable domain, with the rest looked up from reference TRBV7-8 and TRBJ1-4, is GAGVSQSPRYKVAKRGQDVALRCDPISGHVSLFWYQQALGQGPEFLTYFQNEAQLDKSGLPSDRFFAERPEGSVSTLKIQRTQQEDSAVYLCASSLFGGRGEKLFFGSGTQLSVL.

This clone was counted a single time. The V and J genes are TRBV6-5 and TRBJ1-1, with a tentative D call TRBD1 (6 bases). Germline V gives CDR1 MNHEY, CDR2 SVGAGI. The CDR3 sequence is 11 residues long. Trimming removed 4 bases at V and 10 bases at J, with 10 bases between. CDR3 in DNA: TGTGCCAGCAGTTCCGGGACATTAGCTTTCTTT. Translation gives CASSSGTLAFF.

CDR3 residues: CAWSVFAYEQYF. In DNA form, the CDR3 reads TGTGCCTGGAGTGTGTTCGCCTACGAGCAGTACTTC. The chain employs TRBV30 and TRBJ2-7; D uncertain. The CDR3 loop spans 12 amino acids. Germline lookup yields CDR1 GTSNPN and CDR2 SVGIG (reference sequence). Trimming took 0 bases from V and 2 from J, leaving 5 bases between them.